This TCR beta chain was observed in a study of T cell responses to AZD1222 COVID-19 vaccine. Regarding the study as a whole: Donors skewed white British and female; clonal diversity was possibly underestimated. Reportedly, nearly half the spike-specific TCRs target unmutated variant regions.

With 0 bases removed from V and 7 bases from J, the gap between germline ends came to 14 bases. This CDR3 region has 14 residues. In germline, CDR1 is SGHRS, CDR2 YFSETQ. In the case of this clone: What it recognizes is unknown.

Sequencing was performed with immunoSEQ multiplex PCR; in TCRdb, only in-frame clones are kept and a portion is missing. The profile covers 150,000 to 250,000 clones, with around 93% appearing a single time and about 1% taken by the ten largest. The receptor was derived from an adult who received the AZD1222 COVID-19 vaccine. The chain recombines TRBV5-1 with TRBJ2-7; TRBD1 or TRBD2 may be the D gene (5 bases each). The specimen comprised peripheral blood, sampled 28 days after the second AZD1222 dose. CDR3 residues: CASSLASRAQEQYF. In nucleotides, the CDR3 is TGCGCCAGCAGCTTGGCTAGCAGGGCCCAGGAGCAGTACTTC.